This passage covers 23 T cell receptor beta chains from one sample sequenced in a study of blood T cells in healthy people across ages. A second PCR of 7 to 11 cycles used a sample-barcoded 5' primer and a J-beta primer mix. TCRdb used MiXCR to reprocess the 5' RACE reads, holding one entry per CDR3 protein. The sample lists 1.8 million or so distinct CDR3 sequences; roughly two fifths were seen once. The sample was blood. The receptors derive from a human donor in good health.

This clonotype appeared a few times. The rearrangement joins TRBV12-3 or TRBV12-4 to TRBJ1-5, with D unresolved. Trimming pared 3 bases from V and 4 bases from J, leaving 10 bases between. This CDR3 has 14 amino acids. The CDR3 sequence: CASSFLTVNQPQHF. CDR3 sequence (DNA): TGTGCCAGCAGTTTTCTCACAGTTAATCAGCCCCAGCATTTT.

The genes are TRBV20-1 and TRBJ2-1, with no clear D. The germline gives CDR1 DFQATT, CDR2 SNEGSKA (reference sequence). This CDR3 region has 12 residues. Trimming stripped 5 bases from V and 12 bases from J, with 17 bases between. Here the CDR3 reads CSAYIPSYGQFF. The CDR3 DNA is TGCAGTGCTTACATCCCAAGCTATGGGCAGTTCTTC.

This clonotype showed up just a few times. The J gene is TRBJ2-1, the V gene TRBV14; no reliable D call. Germline CDR1 reads SGHDN; CDR2 reads FVKESK. Trimming removed 0 bases from V and 2 bases from J, with 11 bases in between. CDR3 size: 16 residues. CDR3 protein: CASSQESHQAYNEQFF. The CDR3 DNA is TGTGCCAGCAGCCAAGAGAGTCACCAAGCCTACAATGAGCAGTTCTTC. The complete variable domain, with remaining parts taken from reference TRBV14 and TRBJ2-1, reads EAGVTQFPSHSVIEKGQTVTLRCDPISGHDNLYWYRRVMGKEIKFLLHFVKESKQDESGMPNNRFLAERTGGTYSTLKVQPAELEDSGVYFCASSQESHQAYNEQFFGPGTRLTVL.

There are many counts of this clonotype. The CDR3 here is CASSPLGVRGQETQYF. DNA for the CDR3: TGCGCCAGCAGCCCCCTAGGGGTGAGGGGGCAAGAGACCCAGTACTTC. The chain couples TRBV5-1 to TRBJ2-5; tentatively, D is TRBD1 (6 bases). There are 16 residues in the CDR3. Per the germline V gene, CDR1 is SGHRS and CDR2 is YFSETQ. V lost 4 bases, J lost 2 bases, and 18 bases lay in between.

The count of this clonotype is one. J is TRBJ2-7 and V is TRBV11-2; the D is unclear. This CDR3 has 13 amino acids. Trimming left V 5 bases short and J 2 bases short, with 10 bases between. From germline, CDR1 is SGHAT and CDR2 FQNNGV. CDR3 sequence reads: CASSIPGPYEQYF. The DNA of the CDR3 is TGTGCCAGCAGCATCCCCGGTCCCTACGAGCAGTACTTC.

V gene TRBV10-3 combines with J gene TRBJ2-7, with 9 bases identical to TRBD1. This CDR3 spans 14 amino acids. Losses at the gene ends were 6 bases for V and 1 base for J; bases not matched to a gene: 4. Germline V gives CDR1 ENHRY, CDR2 SYGVKD. The CDR3 reads CAIRRDRGSYEQYF. The DNA for the CDR3 is TGTGCCATCAGACGCGACAGGGGGTCCTACGAGCAGTACTTC.

This clonotype was detected only a few times. The J gene is TRBJ2-1, the V gene TRBV5-1; 7 nucleotides align to TRBD2. The CDR3 runs 15 residues. The V and J ends lost 0 bases and 8 bases, in that order; junction bases with no gene match: 8. Germline-derived CDR1 and CDR2 are SGHRS and YFSETQ. The CDR3 spells CASSLVLRGTDEQFF. As DNA, the CDR3 is TGCGCCAGCAGCTTGGTTTTGCGGGGGACGGATGAGCAGTTCTTC.

The gene calls are TRBV7-2 and TRBJ1-4, with D perhaps TRBD1 (6 bases). Germline CDR1 is SGHTA and CDR2 is FQGNSA. Trimming pared 4 bases from V and 7 bases from J, leaving 16 bases between. This CDR3 contains 15 residues. CDR3 loop: CASSSTGRFSEKLFF. CDR3 DNA: TGTGCCAGCAGCTCCACAGGGAGGTTCAGTGAAAAACTGTTTTTT.

The rearrangement uses TRBV24-1 and TRBJ2-1; 7 bases are a match to TRBD2. Trimming at V came to 6 bases and at J to 3 bases, leaving 10 bases not matched to a gene. Germline CDR1 is KGHDR and CDR2 is SFDVKD. The CDR3 extends over 16 amino acids. CDR3 bases: TGTGCCACCAGTCACCAAAATTCGGGGGGCTACAATGAGCAGTTCTTC. It translates to CATSHQNSGGYNEQFF.

The chain carries TRBV24-1 and TRBJ2-7; 7 positions agree with TRBD2. CDR1 and CDR2 (germline): KGHDR, SFDVKD. Germline trimming cut 9 bases from V and 2 bases from J; bases unmatched to any gene: 6. The CDR3 runs 13 residues. The CDR3 loop is CATRRGNPYEQYF. The CDR3 DNA is TGTGCCACCCGGCGGGGGAACCCCTACGAGCAGTACTTC.

There are many counts of this clonotype. The CDR3 spells CASSLPGQIYEQYF. In DNA form, the CDR3 reads TGTGCCAGCAGCTTACCGGGACAAATCTACGAGCAGTACTTC. The rearrangement links TRBV11-1 to TRBJ2-7; D may be TRBD1 (6 bases). V gave up 2 bases and J gave up 3 bases, with 11 bases separating them. Germline CDR1 and CDR2: SGHAT and FQDESV (reference sequence). The CDR3 is made up of 14 amino acids.

This chain connects TRBV4-1 to TRBJ1-5; 10 nucleotides align to TRBD1. CDR1 MGHRA and CDR2 YSYEKL come from the germline V gene. The V gene end was trimmed by 2 bases and the J gene end by 7 bases; junction bases not matched to a gene: 11. The CDR3 covers 17 residues. The CDR3 here is CASSQTPGQGIEQPQHF. CDR3 nucleotide sequence: TGCGCCAGCAGCCAAACTCCGGGACAGGGGATAGAGCAGCCCCAGCATTTT.

This clonotype occurred a few times. V usage is TRBV15 and J usage is TRBJ2-5, with TRBD2 matching 9 bases. J was trimmed by 5 bases and V by 0 bases; bases with no gene match: 10. CDR3 length: 17 amino acids. Germline CDR1 is LNHNV and CDR2 is YYDKDF (reference sequence). The CDR3 region is CATSRDLGGAGGETQYF. The CDR3 region has the DNA TGTGCCACCAGCAGAGATCTAGGCGGAGCGGGGGGCGAGACCCAGTACTTC.

This clonotype was counted only a few times. The chain uses TRBV7-9 and TRBJ2-7; D possibly corresponds to TRBD2 (6 bases). V shed 4 bases and J shed 3 bases, with 13 bases lying between them. CDR3 length: 14 residues. CDR1 is SEHNR, CDR2 FQNEAQ, per germline (reference sequence). The CDR3 DNA reads as TGTGCCAGCAGCTCTGGGGGGTTACACTACGAGCAGTACTTC. As protein: CASSSGGLHYEQYF.

The chain uses TRBV7-9 and TRBJ2-7, with D possibly being TRBD1 or TRBD2 (5 bases each). The J call may be incorrect, as the DNA end agrees better with TRBJ2-5. The CDR3 is 14 amino acids. Per the germline V gene, CDR1 is SEHNR and CDR2 is FQNEAQ (reference sequence). The CDR3 loop reads CASRVGPTRETQYF. The DNA of the CDR3 is TGTGCCAGCAGGGTGGGACCCACTCGGGAGACCCAGTACTTC.

The chain combines TRBV7-2 with TRBJ1-2; 7 positions match TRBD1. V shed 5 bases, J shed 4 bases, and the junction held 4 bases outside the gene matches. Germline CDR1 is SGHTA and CDR2 is FQGNSA. This CDR3 contains 13 residues. Here the CDR3 DNA reads TGTGCCAGCAGCCACAGGGGAATCTATGGCTACACCTTC. The encoded protein is CASSHRGIYGYTF.

The CDR3 reads CSVGRTSSSGANVLTF. CDR3 DNA: TGCAGCGTTGGGAGGACATCGAGCTCTGGGGCCAACGTCCTGACTTTC. The chain couples TRBV29-1 to TRBJ2-6; D might be TRBD1 or TRBD2, each matching 5 bases. The CDR3 is made up of 16 amino acids. Deletions cut 4 bases from V and 0 bases from J, with 13 bases between. CDR1 is SQVTM, CDR2 ANQGSEA, per germline. The full variable domain, in which reference TRBV29-1 and TRBJ2-6 provide the parts outside the CDR3, is SAVISQKPSRDICQRGTSLTIQCQVDSQVTMMFWYRQQPGQSLTLIATANQGSEATYESGFVIDKFPISRPNLTFSTLTVSNMSPEDSSIYLCSVGRTSSSGANVLTFGAGSRLTVL.

To note about this clonotype: The conserved final phenylalanine or tryptophan is absent from the CDR3, which likely points to a read error. The V call is TRBV10-3, the J call TRBJ2-5; D is possibly TRBD1 or TRBD2 (5 bases each). Per germline, CDR1 ENHRY and CDR2 SYGVKD. V lost 5 bases to trimming and J lost 4 bases, with 14 bases between them. This CDR3 region has 14 residues. The CDR3 region has the DNA TGTGCCATCAGTCCGGGGCCAGAAGGAGAGACCCAGTACTTA. The encoded protein is CAISPGPEGETQYL.

The V and J genes are TRBV5-5 and TRBJ1-4; TRBD1 agrees at 9 bases. J was trimmed by 5 bases and V by 1 base; bases with no gene match: 6. The CDR3 contains 16 residues. The V gene's germline CDR1 is SGHKS and CDR2 YYEKEE (reference sequence). The CDR3 is CASSLYRGTGNEKLFF. DNA of the CDR3: TGTGCCAGCAGCTTGTATAGAGGGACAGGGAATGAAAAACTGTTTTTT.

J is TRBJ2-5 and V is TRBV11-3; D might be TRBD1 or TRBD2, each matching 5 bases. Trimming took 2 bases from V and 0 from J, leaving 10 bases between them. CDR3 length: 15 amino acids. Per the germline V gene, CDR1 is SGHNT and CDR2 is YENEEA. CDR3 bases: TGTGCCAGCAGCTTAATTATGGGGGACCAAGAGACCCAGTACTTC. The encoded protein is CASSLIMGDQETQYF.

The rearrangement links TRBV4-1 to TRBJ2-7; 8 bases match TRBD2. The J call may be incorrect, as the DNA end agrees better with TRBJ2-5. Germline V gene lookup returns CDR1 MGHRA and CDR2 YSYEKL. The length of the CDR3 is 16 residues. The CDR3 coding sequence is TGCGCCAGCAGCTTCTCTCCCGGGACTAGAGTGGAGACCCAGTACTTC. Residues: CASSFSPGTRVETQYF.

CDR3 amino acids: CSARTRGGRDKVDTQYF. CDR3 DNA sequence: TGCAGTGCTAGAACGAGGGGAGGCCGGGACAAGGTGGATACGCAGTATTTT. J is TRBJ2-3 and V is TRBV20-1; D tentatively fits TRBD1 or TRBD2 (6 bases each). Germline CDR1 and CDR2: DFQATT and SNEGSKA (reference sequence). V was clipped by 2 bases and J by 6 bases, with 24 bases between them. CDR3 length equals 17 residues.

In its sample, this clonotype was seen a few times. The junction departs from germline at one end; a sequencing error may be responsible. CDR3 DNA sequence: TGTGCCGGCAGCTTTCTACAAGCTAACTATGGCTACACCTTC. As protein: CAGSFLQANYGYTF. The genes are TRBV5-6 and TRBJ1-2; D not certain. CDR1 and CDR2 from the germline V gene are SGHDT and YYEEEE. This CDR3 has 14 amino acids.